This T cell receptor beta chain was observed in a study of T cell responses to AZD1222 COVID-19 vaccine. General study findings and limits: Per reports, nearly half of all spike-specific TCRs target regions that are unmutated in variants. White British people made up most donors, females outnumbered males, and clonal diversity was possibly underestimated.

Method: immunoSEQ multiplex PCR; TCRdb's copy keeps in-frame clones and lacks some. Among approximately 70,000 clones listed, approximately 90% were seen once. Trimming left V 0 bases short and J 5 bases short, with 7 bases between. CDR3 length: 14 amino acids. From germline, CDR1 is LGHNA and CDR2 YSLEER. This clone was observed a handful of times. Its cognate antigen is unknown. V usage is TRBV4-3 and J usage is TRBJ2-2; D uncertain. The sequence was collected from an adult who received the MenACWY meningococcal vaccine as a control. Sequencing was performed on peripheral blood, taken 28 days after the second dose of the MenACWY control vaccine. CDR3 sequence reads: CASSQDPRTGELFF. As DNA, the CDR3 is TGCGCCAGCAGCCAAGATCCTCGGACCGGGGAGCTGTTTTTT.